Below, one T cell receptor beta chain is given with its context. Its antigen is not identified. The record originates from a study of cytomegalovirus exposure and HLA in healthy donors. Looking at the study overall: For the roughly 390 genotyped donors, roughly 81% fell within the Caucasian-associated ancestry cluster. Study results and caveats: Later on, an analysis showed TCR association rates differing by HLA locus, with DRB1 the most and HLA-C the fewest. With later analysis, a missense DCLRE1C variant became linked to TCR beta V- and J-gene trimming.

Germline loops: CDR1 SGDLS, CDR2 YYNGEE. The CDR3 length is 15 residues. The junction had 5 bases not matched to a gene; V was cut back by 3 bases and J by 3 bases. PCR primers comprised 60 Vbeta and 13 Jbeta primers. The assay was immunoSEQ multiplex PCR, and TCRdb's table has in-frame clones only and misses some. Of approximately 170,000 clones in the sample, over 75% were seen once. The sample consisted of PBMCs. The source of this sequence is a female donor in good health and CMV-seronegative. The chain employs TRBV9 and TRBJ1-3; 8 nucleotides agree with TRBD1. The DNA of the CDR3 is TGTGCCAGCAGCGATCAGGGGGCGCTTGGAAACACCATATATTTT. Residues: CASSDQGALGNTIYF.